The source of this T cell receptor beta chain is a study of T-cell reconstitution after alpha-beta-depleted transplantation in children. Broader study findings: Alpha-beta T cells about two months after transplant reportedly derived from several hundred expanded graft clones. High day-60 TCRbeta diversity in some patients came from surviving recipient T cells and thymic progenitors. Once a year had passed after transplant, T-cell counts and diversity came mostly from newly produced T cells.

This clonotype was observed a handful of times. The target antigen is unknown. The length of the CDR3 is 14 residues. Germline lookup yields CDR1 MNHEY and CDR2 SVGEGT. The V end was cut by 6 bases, the J end by 3 bases, with 15 bases between. It was with unique molecular identifiers that the TCRbeta library was prepared. One entry per CDR3 protein, called by TCRdb with MiXCR from the PCR reads. The table lists 500,000 to 650,000 distinct CDR3 sequences, approximately 12% of them singletons. The sequence was obtained from a male patient younger than 18 who had a stem cell transplant for acute myeloid leukemia, so the T cells may come from the graft donor. The J gene is TRBJ2-7, the V gene TRBV6-2 or TRBV6-3, with D possibly TRBD1 on 6 matching bases. This sample comprised PBMCs, mostly from graft donor cells, obtained 360 days after TCRalphabeta/CD19-depleted stem cell transplant. Here the CDR3 reads CASSLNRVIYEQYF. In DNA form, the CDR3 reads TGTGCCAGCAGCCTAAACAGGGTGATCTACGAGCAGTACTTC.